A single count supports the clone carrying this T cell receptor (beta chain). Trimming removed 7 bases at V and 0 bases at J, with 10 bases between. Germline V lookup: CDR1 SGHAT, CDR2 FQNNGV. This CDR3 has 14 amino acids. This sample was included in a study of shared clonotypes between healthy human individuals. As for the study in general: Donor ages ranged 18 to 49 years: a couple of women, a few men.

In the sorted-subset replicate PCRs, 200 ng DNA, 25,000 to 30,000 T cell genomes, was used. The repertoire was sequenced with immunoSEQ multiplex PCR; TCRdb's copy has only in-frame clones and lacks some. The sample has about 2.4 million clones; 93% are singletons. The material sequenced was naive CD4+ T cells from PBMCs. This sample's subset: CD45RA+ positively selected. This chain links TRBV11-2 with TRBJ1-3; D perhaps matches TRBD1 (5 bases). This TCR derives from a man in his late teens or twenties in good health. Some clones in this sample may be carry-over from other donors' samples. CDR3 nucleotide sequence: TGTGCCAGCACCCCAGGGTTCTCTGGAAACACCATATATTTT. Its translation is CASTPGFSGNTIYF.